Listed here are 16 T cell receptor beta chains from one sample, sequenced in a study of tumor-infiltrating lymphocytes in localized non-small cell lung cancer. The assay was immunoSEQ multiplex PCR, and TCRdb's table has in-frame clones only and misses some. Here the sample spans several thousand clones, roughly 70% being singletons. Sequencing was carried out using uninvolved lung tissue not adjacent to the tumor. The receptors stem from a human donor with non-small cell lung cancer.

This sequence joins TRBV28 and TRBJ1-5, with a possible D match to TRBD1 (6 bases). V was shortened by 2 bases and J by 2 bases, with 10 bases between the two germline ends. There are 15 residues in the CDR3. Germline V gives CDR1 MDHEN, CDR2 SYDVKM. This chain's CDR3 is CASSLVSGGNQPQHF. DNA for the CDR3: TGTGCCAGCAGTTTAGTTTCAGGGGGCAATCAGCCCCAGCATTTT.

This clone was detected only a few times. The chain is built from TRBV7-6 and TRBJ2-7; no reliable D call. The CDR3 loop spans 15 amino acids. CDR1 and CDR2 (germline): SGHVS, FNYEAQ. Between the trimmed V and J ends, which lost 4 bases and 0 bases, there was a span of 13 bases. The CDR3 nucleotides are TGTGCCAGCAGCTCCGTTACACCCTTCTCCTACGAGCAGTACTTC. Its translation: CASSSVTPFSYEQYF.

The CDR3: CASGDEGRAPINQPQHF. The CDR3 nucleotides are TGTGCCAGCGGGGACGAGGGCAGGGCCCCCATCAATCAGCCCCAGCATTTT. The chain couples TRBV5-3 to TRBJ1-5; weak D call: TRBD1 (5 bases). TRBV5-3 falls under the ORF class, with uncertain function. The CDR3 sequence is 17 residues long. V was cut by 8 bases and J by 3 bases, with 24 bases left in between.

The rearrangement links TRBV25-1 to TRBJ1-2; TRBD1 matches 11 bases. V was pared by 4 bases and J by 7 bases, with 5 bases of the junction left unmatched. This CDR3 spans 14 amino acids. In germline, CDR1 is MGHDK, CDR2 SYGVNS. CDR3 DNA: TGTGCCAGCAGTGGCTCGGACAGGGGGCCTGGCTACACCTTC. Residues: CASSGSDRGPGYTF.

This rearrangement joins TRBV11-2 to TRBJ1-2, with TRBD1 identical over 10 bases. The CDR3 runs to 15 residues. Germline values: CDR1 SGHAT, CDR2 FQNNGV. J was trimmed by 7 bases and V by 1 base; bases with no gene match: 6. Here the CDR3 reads CASSLGSRDRGGYTF. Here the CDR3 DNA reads TGTGCCAGCAGCTTAGGATCCCGGGACAGGGGTGGCTACACCTTC.

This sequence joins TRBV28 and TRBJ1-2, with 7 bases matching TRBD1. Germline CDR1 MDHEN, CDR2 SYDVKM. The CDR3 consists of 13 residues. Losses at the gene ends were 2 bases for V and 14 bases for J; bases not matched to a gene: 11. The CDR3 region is CASSLAGGDRVTF. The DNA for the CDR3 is TGTGCCAGCAGTTTAGCAGGGGGGGATAGGGTGACCTTC.

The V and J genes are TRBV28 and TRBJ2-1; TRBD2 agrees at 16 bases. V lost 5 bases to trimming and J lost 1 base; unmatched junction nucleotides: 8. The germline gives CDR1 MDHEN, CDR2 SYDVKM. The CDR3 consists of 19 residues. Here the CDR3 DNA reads TGTGCCAGCAGTATCGTCCCGGGACTAGCGGGGGGGTCCTACAATGAGCAGTTCTTC. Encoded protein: CASSIVPGLAGGSYNEQFF. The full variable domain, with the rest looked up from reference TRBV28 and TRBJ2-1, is DVKVTQSSRYLVKRTGEKVFLECVQDMDHENMFWYRQDPGLGLRLIYFSYDVKMKEKGDIPEGYSVSREKKERFSLILESASTNQTSMYLCASSIVPGLAGGSYNEQFFGPGTRLTVL.

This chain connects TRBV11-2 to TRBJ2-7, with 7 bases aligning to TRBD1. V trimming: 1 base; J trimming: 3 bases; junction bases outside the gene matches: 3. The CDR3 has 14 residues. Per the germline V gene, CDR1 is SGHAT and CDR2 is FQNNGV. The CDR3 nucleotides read TGTGCCAGCAGCTTAGCAGCAGGGGGCTACGAGCAGTACTTC. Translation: CASSLAAGGYEQYF.

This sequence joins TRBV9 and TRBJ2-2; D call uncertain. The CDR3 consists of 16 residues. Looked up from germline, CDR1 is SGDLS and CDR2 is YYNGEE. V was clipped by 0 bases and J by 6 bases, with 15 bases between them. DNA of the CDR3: TGTGCCAGCAGCGTAGTAAGCCGCCCGCGAGCCGGGGAGCTGTTTTTT. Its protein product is CASSVVSRPRAGELFF. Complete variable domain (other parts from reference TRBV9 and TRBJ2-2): DSGVTQTPKHLITATGQRVTLRCSPRSGDLSVYWYQQSLDQGLQFLIQYYNGEERAKGNILERFSAQQFPDLHSELNLSSLELGDSALYFCASSVVSRPRAGELFFGEGSRLTVL.

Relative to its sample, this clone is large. The CDR3 protein is CASRLGQNTEAFF. CDR3 nucleotide sequence: TGCGCCAGCCGCCTAGGACAGAACACTGAAGCTTTCTTT. The gene calls are TRBV4-3 and TRBJ1-1; a weak D match, TRBD1 (5 bases). CDR3 length: 13 amino acids. Germline loops: CDR1 LGHNA, CDR2 YSLEER. V dropped 8 bases and J dropped 1 base, with 11 bases sitting between them.

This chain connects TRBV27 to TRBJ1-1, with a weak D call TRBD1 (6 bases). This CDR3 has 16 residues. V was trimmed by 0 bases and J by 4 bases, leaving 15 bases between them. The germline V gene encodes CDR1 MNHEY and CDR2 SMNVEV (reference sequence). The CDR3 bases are TGTGCCAGCAGTTTATCCTCCAGGGGAGGGGGCACTGAAGCTTTCTTT. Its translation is CASSLSSRGGGTEAFF.

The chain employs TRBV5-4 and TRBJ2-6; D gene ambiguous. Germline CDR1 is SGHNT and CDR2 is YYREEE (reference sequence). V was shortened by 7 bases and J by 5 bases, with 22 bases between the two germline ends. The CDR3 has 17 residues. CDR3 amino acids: CASFGFVRQSRANVLTF. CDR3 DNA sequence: TGTGCCAGCTTCGGGTTCGTAAGACAAAGTCGGGCCAACGTCCTGACTTTC.

The CDR3 bases are TGTGCCTGGAGTAGGTGGACAGGGAACTACGAGCAGTACTTC. It encodes CAWSRWTGNYEQYF. The chain uses TRBV30 and TRBJ2-7; 8 bases fit TRBD1. Germline V CDR1 and CDR2: GTSNPN, SVGIG (reference sequence). The CDR3 has 14 residues. Losses at the gene ends were 2 bases for V and 3 bases for J; bases not matched to a gene: 6.

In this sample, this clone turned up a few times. The CDR3 DNA reads TGTGCCAGCAGCTTCACAGATTATGGAACTGAAGCTTTCTTT. Its protein is CASSFTDYGTEAFF. This chain links TRBV5-4 with TRBJ1-1; D is undetermined. Trimming removed 2 bases at V and 5 bases at J, with 13 bases between. The CDR3 is 14 residues long. Germline assignment: CDR1 SGHNT and CDR2 YYREEE (reference sequence).

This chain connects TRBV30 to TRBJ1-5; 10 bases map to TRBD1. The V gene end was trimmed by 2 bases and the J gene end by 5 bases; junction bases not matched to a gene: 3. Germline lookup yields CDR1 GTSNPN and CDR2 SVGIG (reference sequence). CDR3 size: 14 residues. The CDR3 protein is CAWSRGQGHQPQHF. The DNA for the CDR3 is TGTGCCTGGAGTAGGGGACAGGGGCATCAGCCCCAGCATTTT. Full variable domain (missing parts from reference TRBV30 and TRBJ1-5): SQTIHQWPATLVQPVGSPLSLECTVEGTSNPNLYWYRQAAGRGLQLLFYSVGIGQISSEVPQNLSASRPQDRQFILSSKKLLLSDSGFYLCAWSRGQGHQPQHFGDGTRLSIL.

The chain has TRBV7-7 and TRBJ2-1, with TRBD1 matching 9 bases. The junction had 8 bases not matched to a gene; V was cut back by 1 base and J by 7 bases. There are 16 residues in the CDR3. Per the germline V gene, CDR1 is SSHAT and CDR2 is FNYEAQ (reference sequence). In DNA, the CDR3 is TGTGCCAGCAGCTTAGGGGGGCAGGGACAGGGAAATGAGCAGTTCTTC. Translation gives CASSLGGQGQGNEQFF.